This T cell receptor beta chain appears in the sequencing data of a study of T cell responses to AZD1222 COVID-19 vaccine. As concerns this clone: Its matching antigen is unknown.

Trimming took 5 bases from V and 6 from J; bases not matched to a gene: 12. Germline assignment: CDR1 SEHNR and CDR2 FQNEAQ (reference sequence). The CDR3 is 16 residues long. Whole-study findings and limits: Most donors were white British and more were female, and clonal diversity was possibly underestimated.

TCRdb's copy holds only in-frame clones and misses some; the assay was immunoSEQ multiplex PCR. Among about 120,000 clones listed, less than 95% were seen once. The TCR originated in an adult in good health. Specimen: peripheral blood, collected on day 0 of AZD1222 vaccination. The chain carries TRBV7-9 and TRBJ1-2, with TRBD1 matching 10 bases. This CDR3 is CASSRQGALFYNGYTF. The CDR3 coding sequence is TGTGCCAGCAGCCGACAGGGGGCACTTTTTTATAATGGCTACACCTTC.